This T cell receptor beta chain was captured by sequencing in a study of shared clonotypes between healthy human individuals. Study at large: The donors, two women and a few men, were aged 18 to 49. Donors had three CD4 naive, three CD4 memory, two CD8 naive and one CD8 memory plate apiece. Findings and caveats of the study: All-four-donor shared clonotypes had higher generation probabilities than non-shared clonotypes did.

Clones were read by immunoSEQ multiplex PCR, and TCRdb kept only the in-frame ones, dropping some. The sample lists 2 million to 2.5 million clones, 85% to 95% seen once, with 0.1% to 0.15% in the top ten. A note on this clone: Its antigen is unidentified.

The CDR3 totals 16 residues. V was pared by 5 bases and J by 3 bases, with 17 bases between. In germline, CDR1 is SGHTA, CDR2 FQGNSA. The chain links TRBV7-2 to TRBJ1-5; D perhaps matches TRBD1 (5 bases). This TCR was sampled from a man aged 18 to 35 in good health. Input material: naive CD4+ T cells sorted from blood. The subset is: CD45RA+ positively selected. CDR3 sequence (DNA): TGTGCCAGCAGCGCTATCTTCGGACAAACCAATCAGCCCCAGCATTTT. This sequence encodes CASSAIFGQTNQPQHF.